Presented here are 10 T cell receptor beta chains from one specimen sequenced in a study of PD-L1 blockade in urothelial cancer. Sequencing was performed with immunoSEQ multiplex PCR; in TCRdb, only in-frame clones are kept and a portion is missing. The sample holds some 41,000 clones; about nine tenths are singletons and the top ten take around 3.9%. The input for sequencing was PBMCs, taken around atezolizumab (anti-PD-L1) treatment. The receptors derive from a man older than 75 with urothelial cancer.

The CDR3 DNA reads TGTGCCTGGAGTTCCTCGGGGGAAAAACTGTTTTTT. Protein sequence: CAWSSSGEKLFF. This sequence joins TRBV30 and TRBJ1-4; no clear D. CDR3 length: 12 amino acids. CDR1 is GTSNPN and CDR2 is SVGIG in the germline V gene (reference sequence). Trimming removed 2 bases from V and 8 bases from J, with 9 bases in between. Drawing the rest from reference TRBV30 and TRBJ1-4, the complete variable domain is SQTIHQWPATLVQPVGSPLSLECTVEGTSNPNLYWYRQAAGRGLQLLFYSVGIGQISSEVPQNLSASRPQDRQFILSSKKLLLSDSGFYLCAWSSSGEKLFFGSGTQLSVL.

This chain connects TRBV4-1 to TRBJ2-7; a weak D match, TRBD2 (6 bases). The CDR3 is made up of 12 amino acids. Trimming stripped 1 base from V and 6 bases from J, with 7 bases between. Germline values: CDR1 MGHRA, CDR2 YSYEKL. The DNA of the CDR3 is TGCGCCAGCAGCCAAGGGAGGGCCGAGCAGTACTTC. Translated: CASSQGRAEQYF.

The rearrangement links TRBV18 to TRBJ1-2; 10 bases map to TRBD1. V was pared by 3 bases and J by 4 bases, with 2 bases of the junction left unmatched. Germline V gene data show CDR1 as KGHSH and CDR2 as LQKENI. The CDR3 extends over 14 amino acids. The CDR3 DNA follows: TGTGCCAGCTCACCGGGGACAGGGGTCTATGGCTACACCTTC. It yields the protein CASSPGTGVYGYTF.

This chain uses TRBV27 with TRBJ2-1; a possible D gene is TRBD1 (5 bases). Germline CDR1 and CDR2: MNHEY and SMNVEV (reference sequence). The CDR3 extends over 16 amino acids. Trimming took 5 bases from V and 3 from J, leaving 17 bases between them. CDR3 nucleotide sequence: TGTGCCAGCAGTCCTCAATGGCAGGGCGGCTACAATGAGCAGTTCTTC. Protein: CASSPQWQGGYNEQFF.

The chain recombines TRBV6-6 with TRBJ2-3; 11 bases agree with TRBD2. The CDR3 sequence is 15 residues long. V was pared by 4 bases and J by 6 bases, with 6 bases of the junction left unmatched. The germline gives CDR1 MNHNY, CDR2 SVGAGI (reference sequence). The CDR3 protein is CASSLSTSGKDTQYF. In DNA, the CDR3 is TGTGCCAGCAGTTTGTCGACTAGCGGGAAGGATACGCAGTATTTT.

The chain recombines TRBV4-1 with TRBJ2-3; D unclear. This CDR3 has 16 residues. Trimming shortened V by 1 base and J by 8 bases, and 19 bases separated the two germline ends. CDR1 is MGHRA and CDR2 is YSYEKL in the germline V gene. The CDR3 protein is CASSQGIVLPSGTQYF. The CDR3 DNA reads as TGCGCCAGCAGCCAAGGGATCGTTTTGCCCTCAGGTACGCAGTATTTT.

CDR3 loop: CASSPPGPSGNTIYF. The CDR3 nucleotides read TGTGCCAGCTCACCACCGGGGCCCTCTGGAAACACCATATATTTT. V usage is TRBV18 and J usage is TRBJ1-3, with D tentatively TRBD1 (5 bases). CDR3 length: 15 amino acids. Germline V gene data show CDR1 as KGHSH and CDR2 as LQKENI. The V end was cut by 0 bases, the J end by 0 bases, with 6 bases between.

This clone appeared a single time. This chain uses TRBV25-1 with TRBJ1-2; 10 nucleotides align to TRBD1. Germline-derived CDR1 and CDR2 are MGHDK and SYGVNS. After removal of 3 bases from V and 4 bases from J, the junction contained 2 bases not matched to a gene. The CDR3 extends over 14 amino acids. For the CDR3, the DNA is TGTGCCAGCAGTGAGACAGGGGGCAGCTATGGCTACACCTTC. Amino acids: CASSETGGSYGYTF.

In DNA form, the CDR3 reads TGCGCCAGCAGCCGGGACTACCCTAACACGAACACCGGGGAGCTGTTTTTT. It specifies CASSRDYPNTNTGELFF. The gene calls are TRBV4-3 and TRBJ2-2; 7 nucleotides agree with TRBD2. The CDR3 runs 17 residues. CDR1 is LGHNA and CDR2 is YSLEER in the germline V gene. J lost 0 bases, V lost 4 bases, and 8 bases had no gene match.

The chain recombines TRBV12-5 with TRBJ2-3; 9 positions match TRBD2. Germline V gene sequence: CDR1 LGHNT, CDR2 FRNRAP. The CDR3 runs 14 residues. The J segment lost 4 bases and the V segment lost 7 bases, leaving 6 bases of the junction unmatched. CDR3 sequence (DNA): TGTGCTAGTGCCACGGGACTAGCTGCAGATACGCAGTATTTT. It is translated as CASATGLAADTQYF.